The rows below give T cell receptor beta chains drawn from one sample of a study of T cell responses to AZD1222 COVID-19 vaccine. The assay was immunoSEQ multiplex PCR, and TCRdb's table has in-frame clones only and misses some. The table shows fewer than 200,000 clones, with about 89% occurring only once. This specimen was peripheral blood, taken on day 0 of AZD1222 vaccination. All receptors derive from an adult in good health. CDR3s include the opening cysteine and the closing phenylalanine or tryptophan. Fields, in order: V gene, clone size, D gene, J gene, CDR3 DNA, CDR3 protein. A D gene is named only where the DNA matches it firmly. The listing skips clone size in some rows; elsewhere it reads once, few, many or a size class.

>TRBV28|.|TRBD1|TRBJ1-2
TGTGCCAGCAAAATACAGGGGGTCACGAACTATGGCTACACCTTC
CASKIQGVTNYGYTF
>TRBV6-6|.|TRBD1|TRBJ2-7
TGTGCCAGCAGCCAAAAGGGGACAGGACTATACGAGCAGTACTTC
CASSQKGTGLYEQYF
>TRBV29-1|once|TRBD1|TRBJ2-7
TGCAGCGTTGAAGATCCAGGGGGCGAGGGCCACGAGCAGTACTTC
CSVEDPGGEGHEQYF
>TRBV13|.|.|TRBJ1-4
TGTGCCAGCAGTCCCAAAAGCAGGGCAACTAATGAAAAACTGTTTTTT
CASSPKSRATNEKLFF
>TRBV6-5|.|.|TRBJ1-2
TGTGCCAGCAGATCCACGCAAGGGGACCACTATGGCTACACCTTC
CASRSTQGDHYGYTF
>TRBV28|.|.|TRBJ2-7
TGTGCCAGCAGTTCACAGGTATACGAGCAGTACTTC
CASSSQVYEQYF
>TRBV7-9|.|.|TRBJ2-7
TGTGCCAGCAGCTTAGTCGGCTACGAGCAGTACTTC
CASSLVGYEQYF
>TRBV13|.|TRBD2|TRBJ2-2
TGTGCCAGCAGCCCGCTAGCGGGAGGGAACACCGGGGAGCTGTTTTTT
CASSPLAGGNTGELFF
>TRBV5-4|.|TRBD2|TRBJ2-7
TGTGCCAGCAGCAAATCGGCTAGCGGGAGCTACGAGCAGTACTTC
CASSKSASGSYEQYF
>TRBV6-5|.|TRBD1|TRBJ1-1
TGTGCCAGCCGGGGGGCGGCCAGGGGGCTCTCGGCTTTCTTT
CASRGAARGLSAFF
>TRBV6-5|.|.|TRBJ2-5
TGTGCCAGCAGTCACTTCGGGACTCTCGAAGAGACCCAGTACTTC
CASSHFGTLEETQYF
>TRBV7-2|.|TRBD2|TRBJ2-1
TGTGCCAGCAGCCTGCCGACTAGCGGGCACAATGAGCAGTTCTTC
CASSLPTSGHNEQFF
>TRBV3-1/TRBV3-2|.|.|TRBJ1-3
TGTGCCAGCAGCCACCGGGGCCGGGATGGATGGTCTGGAAACACCATATATTTT
CASSHRGRDGWSGNTIYF
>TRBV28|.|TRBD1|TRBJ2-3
TGTGCCAGCAGTGCCGGGACAGCTAGCACAGATACGCAGTATTTT
CASSAGTASTDTQYF
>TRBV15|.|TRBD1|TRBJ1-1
TGTGCCACCAGCAGGGGGGACAGGTTTTCGACTGAAGCTTTCTTT
CATSRGDRFSTEAFF
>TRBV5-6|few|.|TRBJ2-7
TGTGCCAGCAGCTTTCCGGGACTTGCCTACGAGCAGTACTTC
CASSFPGLAYEQYF
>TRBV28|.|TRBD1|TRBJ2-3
TGTGCCAGCAGTTTTAATGGACAGGGTTCAGATACGCAGTATTTT
CASSFNGQGSDTQYF
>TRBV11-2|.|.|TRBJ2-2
TGTGCCAGCAGCTTAGTGCGGGGAAACACCGGGGAGCTGTTTTTT
CASSLVRGNTGELFF
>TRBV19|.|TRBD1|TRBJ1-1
TGTGCCAGTAGTATCAGGGGGACGAATGGTGAAGCTTTCTTT
CASSIRGTNGEAFF
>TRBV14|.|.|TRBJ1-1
TGTGCCAGCAGCCAAGATATTCGGGGGAAGAAGAACACTGAAGCTTTCTTT
CASSQDIRGKKNTEAFF
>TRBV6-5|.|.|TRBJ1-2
TGTGCCAGCGACTTCGCCTTCTATGGCTACACCTTC
CASDFAFYGYTF
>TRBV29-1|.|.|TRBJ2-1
TGCAGCGTTGGAGGGGGTGGTGAGCAGTTCTTC
CSVGGGGEQFF
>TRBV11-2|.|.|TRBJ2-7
TGTGCCAGCAGCACTGCCCCGGGGGGCGATAGCTCCTACGAGCAGTACTTC
CASSTAPGGDSSYEQYF
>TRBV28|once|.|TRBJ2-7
TGTGCCAGCAGGGAAAGCTCCTACGAGCAGTACTTC
CASRESSYEQYF
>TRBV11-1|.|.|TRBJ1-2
TGTGCCAGCAGCTTAGAAGACGCTTTAAGCTATGGCTACACCTTC
CASSLEDALSYGYTF
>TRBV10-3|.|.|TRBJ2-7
TGTGCCATCGAAAACAGGGAAGTCCACGAGCAGTACTTC
CAIENREVHEQYF
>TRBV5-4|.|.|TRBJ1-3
TGTGCCAGCAGCCTGACAGACGGAAACACCATATATTTT
CASSLTDGNTIYF
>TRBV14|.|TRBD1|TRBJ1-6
TGTGCCAGCAGCCAAGACCGGACAGGGGATTCACCCCTCCACTTT
CASSQDRTGDSPLHF
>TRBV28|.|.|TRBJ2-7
TGTGCCACCCGTGGGGGGGCAGAGACCTACGAGCAGTACTTC
CATRGGAETYEQYF
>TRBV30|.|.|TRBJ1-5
TGTGCCTGGAGTGTAAGACAGCGCAATCAGCCCCAGCATTTT
CAWSVRQRNQPQHF
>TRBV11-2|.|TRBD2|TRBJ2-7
TGTGCCAGCAGCTTATTAAGGGGAGGGGTCGCCTACGAGCAGTACTTC
CASSLLRGGVAYEQYF
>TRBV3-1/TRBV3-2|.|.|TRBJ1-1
TGTGCCAGCAGCCAAGTGGACGGCACTGAAGCTTTCTTT
CASSQVDGTEAFF
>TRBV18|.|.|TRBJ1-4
TGTGCCAGCTCCCCAGACGAGGTTCGGGAAAAACTGTTTTTT
CASSPDEVREKLFF
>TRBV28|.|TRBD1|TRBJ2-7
TGTGCCAGCAGTGGTAGAGGACAGGTTCGTTCCTACGAGCAGTACTTC
CASSGRGQVRSYEQYF
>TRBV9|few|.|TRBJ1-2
TGTGCCAGCAAAGGGTATGGCTACACCTTC
CASKGYGYTF
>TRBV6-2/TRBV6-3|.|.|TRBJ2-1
TGTGCCAGCAGCCTCGAACGCAATGAGCAGTTCTTC
CASSLERNEQFF
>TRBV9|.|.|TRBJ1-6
TGTGCCAGCAGCCCCTCTAATTCACCCCTCCACTTT
CASSPSNSPLHF
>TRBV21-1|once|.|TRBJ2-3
TGTGCCAGCAGCCCCCTCGGAGCCACAGATACGCAGTATTTT
CASSPLGATDTQYF
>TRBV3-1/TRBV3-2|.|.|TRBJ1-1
TGTGCCAGCAGCCCCCTGGGGCTTCGCAGGATACTGAACACTGAAGCTTTCTTT
CASSPLGLRRILNTEAFF
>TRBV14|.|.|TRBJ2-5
TGTGCCAGCAGCCAAGTGATCCATCCAGAAGAGACCCAGTACTTC
CASSQVIHPEETQYF
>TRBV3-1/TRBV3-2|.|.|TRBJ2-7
TGTGCCAAAAATCGGGAGCAGTACTTC
CAKNREQYF
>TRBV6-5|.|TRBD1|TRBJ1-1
TGTGCCAGCAGTTTTGACAGGGAGAACACTGAAGCTTTCTTT
CASSFDRENTEAFF
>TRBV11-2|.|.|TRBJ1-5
TGTGCCAGCAGCTTAGGGACGGCTAGCAATCAGCCCCAGCATTTT
CASSLGTASNQPQHF
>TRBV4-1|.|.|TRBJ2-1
TGCGCCAGCAGCCAAAGGTTCCTCACCTACAATGAGCAGTTCTTC
CASSQRFLTYNEQFF
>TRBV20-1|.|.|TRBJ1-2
TGCAGTGCTAGTTATCAGCACTGGAATGGCTACACCTTC
CSASYQHWNGYTF
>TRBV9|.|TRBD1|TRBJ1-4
TGTGCCAGCAGCGTCTCAGGGGGAACCGCAACTAATGAAAAACTGTTTTTT
CASSVSGGTATNEKLFF
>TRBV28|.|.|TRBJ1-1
TGTGCCAGCATCGCGGGACACGATTCTGAAGCTTTCTTT
CASIAGHDSEAFF
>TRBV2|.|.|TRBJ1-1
TGTGCCAGCACTAAATTTATGAACACTGAAGCTTTCTTT
CASTKFMNTEAFF
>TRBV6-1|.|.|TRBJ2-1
TGTGCCAGCAGTGCTTTGGCGCCGAGCTCCTACAATGAGCAGTTCTTC
CASSALAPSSYNEQFF
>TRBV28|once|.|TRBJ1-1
TGTGCCAGCAGTTTTCGGCCGAACACTGAAGCTTTCTTT
CASSFRPNTEAFF
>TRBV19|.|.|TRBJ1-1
TGTGCCAGTAGTATATCCCCAGGCGGGTACACTGAAGCTTTCTTT
CASSISPGGYTEAFF
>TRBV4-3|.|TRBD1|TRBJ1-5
TGCGCCAGCAGCCAAAGGGGGCAGGGATATCAGCCCCAGCATTTT
CASSQRGQGYQPQHF
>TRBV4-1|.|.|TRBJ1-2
TGCGCCAGCAGCCAAGACGTGGGTACTTGGCGGGGCTACACCTTC
CASSQDVGTWRGYTF
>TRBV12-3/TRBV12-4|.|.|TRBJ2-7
TGTGCCAGCAGTTTTTCGGGACTTCGGTACTTC
CASSFSGLRYF